The present entry profiles one T cell receptor (beta chain) with its context. Trimming pared 6 bases from V and 4 bases from J, leaving 18 bases between. The CDR3 is 16 amino acids. Per the germline V gene, CDR1 is SGHTA and CDR2 is FQGNSA. Clones were read by immunoSEQ multiplex PCR, and TCRdb kept only the in-frame ones, dropping some. Of approximately 400,000 clones listed, about four fifths are singletons. The sample is drawn from a study of blood T cell repertoires in COVID-19. The chain is built from TRBV7-2 and TRBJ2-2; the D gene is possibly TRBD1 (6 bases). This TCR was recovered from a human donor with acute or convalescent COVID-19. The donor label of this sample is uncertain. The specimen was peripheral blood. The CDR3 loop reads CASRTRVQGGTGELFF. The CDR3 DNA sequence: TGTGCCAGCAGGACAAGAGTACAGGGCGGCACCGGGGAGCTGTTTTTT.